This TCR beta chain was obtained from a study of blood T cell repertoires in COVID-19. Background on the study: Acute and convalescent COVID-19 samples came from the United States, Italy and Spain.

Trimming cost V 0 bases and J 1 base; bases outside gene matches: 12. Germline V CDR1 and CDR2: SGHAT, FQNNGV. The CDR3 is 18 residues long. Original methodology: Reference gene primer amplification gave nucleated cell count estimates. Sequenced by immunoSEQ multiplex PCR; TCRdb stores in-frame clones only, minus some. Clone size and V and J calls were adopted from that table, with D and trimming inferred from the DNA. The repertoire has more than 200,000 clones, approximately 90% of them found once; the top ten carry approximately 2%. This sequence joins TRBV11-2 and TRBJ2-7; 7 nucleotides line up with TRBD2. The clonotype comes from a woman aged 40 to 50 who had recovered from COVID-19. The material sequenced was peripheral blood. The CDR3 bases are TGTGCCAGCAGCTTAGATCCCGGTACTAGCGTCCCTTCCTACGAGCAGTACTTC. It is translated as CASSLDPGTSVPSYEQYF.